These T cell receptor beta chains were read from a single sample in a study of cytomegalovirus exposure and HLA in healthy donors. Here immunoSEQ multiplex PCR was the method, and the copy in TCRdb shows in-frame clones only, minus some. The repertoire holds approximately 150,000 clones, around 73% seen once, with around 5% in the top ten. Sequenced sample: PBMCs. Every receptor here comes from a woman in her late teens or twenties in good health and CMV-seropositive. Both conserved end residues are part of each CDR3. A D gene is named only where the DNA matches it firmly. Not every row has a clone size; where given, it reads once, few, many or a size class.

NA	TRBV5-6	TRBJ1-4	TRBD1	TGTGCCAGCAGCGTTCAGGGGGCTCGATTTCCTAATGAAAAACTGTTTTTT	CASSVQGARFPNEKLFF
NA	TRBV5-4	TRBJ1-2	NA	TGTGCCAGCAGCTTAGACAGTAACTATGGCTACACCTTC	CASSLDSNYGYTF
NA	TRBV4-1	TRBJ2-7	TRBD1	TGCGCCAGCAGCCAGGACAGGAGCTCCTACGAGCAGTACTTC	CASSQDRSSYEQYF
NA	TRBV10-2	TRBJ1-1	TRBD1	TGCGCCAGCAGTGAGCGGGACAGGGTAACTGAAGCTTTCTTT	CASSERDRVTEAFF
NA	TRBV19	TRBJ1-3	NA	TGTGCCAGTAGTTCTCGAGGGGGCTCTGGAAACACCATATATTTT	CASSSRGGSGNTIYF
NA	TRBV7-9	TRBJ2-3	NA	TGTGCCAGCAGCTTAGGCGGCACAGATACGCAGTATTTT	CASSLGGTDTQYF
NA	TRBV7-2	TRBJ1-3	TRBD1	TGTGCCAGCAGCCAGGCCCCAGGGGGCTCTGGAAACACCATATATTTT	CASSQAPGGSGNTIYF
few	TRBV4-1	TRBJ1-5	NA	TGCGCCAGCAGCCAGGCTCATACAGGGACGATCAGCCCCCAGCATTTT	CASSQAHTGTISPQHF
NA	TRBV7-9	TRBJ1-3	TRBD1	TGTGCCAGCAGCTCGGACAGGGGGTATTCCGGAAACACCATATATTTT	CASSSDRGYSGNTIYF
NA	TRBV11-2	TRBJ1-2	NA	TGTGCCAGCAGCTTAGGCCACAGCCCCTATGGCTACACCTTC	CASSLGHSPYGYTF
NA	TRBV6-5	TRBJ2-1	TRBD1	TGTGCCAGCAGCAGGGGGCAAGATCATACGGAGCAGTTCTTC	CASSRGQDHTEQFF
NA	TRBV5-6	TRBJ1-5	NA	TGTGCCAGCAGCTTGGACAGGGGCAATCAGCCCCAGCATTTT	CASSLDRGNQPQHF
few	TRBV6-1	TRBJ2-3	TRBD2	TGTGCCAGCGAGACTAGCGGGGGGGCGACAGATACGCAGTATTTT	CASETSGGATDTQYF
NA	TRBV10-3	TRBJ2-3	TRBD2	TGTGCCATCAGTGAGTCCCCCGGACTAGCGGGGGAGGGCTTTAGCACAGATACGCAGTATTTT	CAISESPGLAGEGFSTDTQYF
NA	TRBV27	TRBJ2-3	NA	TGTGCCAGCACCGGTGCGGGTACGCAGTATTTT	CASTGAGTQYF
NA	TRBV6-1	TRBJ1-2	TRBD1	TGTGCCAGCAGGGGACAGGGGGCCGGCCCGTATGGCTACACCTTC	CASRGQGAGPYGYTF
NA	TRBV9	TRBJ2-3	NA	TGTGCCAGCAGCGTAGGGGGGGGGCAGGGTACGCAGTATTTT	CASSVGGGQGTQYF
once	TRBV7-2	TRBJ2-3	NA	TGTGCCAGCATAGAAGATACGCAGTATTTT	CASIEDTQYF
NA	TRBV4-1	TRBJ1-2	NA	TGCGCCAGCAGCCAAGATCACATTCCCTCCTATGGCTACACCTTC	CASSQDHIPSYGYTF
few	TRBV5-1	TRBJ2-7	NA	TGCGCCAGCAGCTTGGATTCCGGCTACGAGCAGTACTTC	CASSLDSGYEQYF
NA	TRBV4-3	TRBJ2-3	TRBD1	TGCGCCAGCAGCCAAGAAGGGAGACAGGGTCCTAGTACAGATACGCAGTATTTT	CASSQEGRQGPSTDTQYF
NA	TRBV27	TRBJ2-3	TRBD2	TGTGCCAGCAGTTTACTGTATAGCGGGGTAGGCACAGATACGCAGTATTTT	CASSLLYSGVGTDTQYF